This T cell receptor beta chain was identified during a study of blood T cell repertoires in COVID-19. Using immunoSEQ multiplex PCR, the repertoire was profiled, and TCRdb retains in-frame clones only, with some absent. The table shows approximately 110,000 clones, with about 85% occurring only once. V gave up 1 base and J gave up 0 bases, with 5 bases separating them. The CDR3 length is 14 residues. Per germline, CDR1 SGHTS and CDR2 YDEGEE. This clone has only a few counts. This chain links TRBV5-8 with TRBJ1-5; D call uncertain. The sequence derives from a middle-aged man with acute or convalescent COVID-19. The sample consisted of peripheral blood. The CDR3 spells CASSLPGSNQPQHF. As DNA, the CDR3 is TGTGCCAGCAGCTTGCCGGGTAGCAATCAGCCCCAGCATTTT.